This T cell receptor (beta chain) appears in the sequencing data of a study of beta chain features in type 1 diabetes. Overall study: Healthy donors resembled patients in age, gender and cell yields.

Study-level points and caveats: Type 1 diabetes patients had VDJ junctions that carried fewer insertions and more deletions. Shortening that was moderate but significant affected the TCRB CDR3s of Type 1 diabetes patients in all four CD4+ subsets.

V lost 3 bases, J lost 10 bases, and 4 bases stayed unmatched. Per germline, CDR1 SSHAT and CDR2 FNYEAQ (reference sequence). There are 13 residues in the CDR3. Expressed TCRB transcripts were sequenced, since all the RNA that had been isolated was reverse transcribed. Repertoires were generated with immunoSEQ multiplex PCR, while TCRdb's copy carries only in-frame clones and drops some. This sample has 110,000 to 150,000 clones, with roughly 10% found just once. Sorting with CD45RO/CCR7/CD25/CD127/CD95/CD27 yielded naive, central memory, regulatory and stem-like memory CD4+ cells. This clone occurred a few times. Its specificity is unknown.

The chain employs TRBV7-7 and TRBJ2-1; 9 bases map to TRBD1. The receptor comes from a middle-aged woman in good health. Sequencing was performed on central memory CD4+ T cells from blood. The CDR3 spells CASSLDRGREQFF. The CDR3 DNA sequence: TGTGCCAGCAGCTTGGACAGGGGAAGAGAGCAGTTCTTC.